Each of the 2 T cell receptor beta chains below was sequenced from the same sample in a study of T cell responses to AZD1222 COVID-19 vaccine. The table came from immunoSEQ multiplex PCR; TCRdb's copy has only in-frame clones and leaves some out. This sample carries about 110,000 clones, over 80% of them seen once, and the ten largest clones take approximately 7.9%. The sample consisted of peripheral blood, taken on day 0 of AZD1222 vaccination. These receptors came from an adult in good health.

The V call is TRBV2, the J call TRBJ2-7, with D uncertain. The CDR3 runs 11 residues. Trimming took off 6 bases at V and 4 bases at J, with 7 bases between the two ends. Germline V gene lookup returns CDR1 SNHLY and CDR2 FYNNEI. CDR3 sequence: CASSPEYEQYF. The CDR3 bases are TGTGCCAGCAGCCCTGAGTACGAGCAGTACTTC.

The rearrangement uses TRBV29-1 and TRBJ1-1; a weak D match, TRBD1 (5 bases). The CDR3 has 13 amino acids. V shed 8 bases and J shed 4 bases, with 17 bases lying between them. Per germline, CDR1 SQVTM and CDR2 ANQGSEA. The CDR3 loop is CSPRQIGSTEAFF. CDR3 DNA: TGCAGCCCCAGACAGATCGGGAGCACTGAAGCTTTCTTT.